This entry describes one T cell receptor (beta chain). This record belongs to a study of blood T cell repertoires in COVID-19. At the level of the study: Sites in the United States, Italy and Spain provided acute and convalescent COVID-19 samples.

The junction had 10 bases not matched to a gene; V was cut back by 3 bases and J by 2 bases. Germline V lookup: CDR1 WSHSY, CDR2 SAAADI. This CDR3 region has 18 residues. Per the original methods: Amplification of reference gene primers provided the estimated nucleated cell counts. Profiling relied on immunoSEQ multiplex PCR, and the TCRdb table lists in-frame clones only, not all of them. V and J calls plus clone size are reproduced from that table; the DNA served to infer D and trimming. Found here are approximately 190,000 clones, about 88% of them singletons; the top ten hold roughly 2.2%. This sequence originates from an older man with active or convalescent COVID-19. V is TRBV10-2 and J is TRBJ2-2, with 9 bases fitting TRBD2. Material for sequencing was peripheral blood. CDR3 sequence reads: CASSDALAGGFNTGELFF. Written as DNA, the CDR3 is TGCGCCAGCAGTGACGCGTTGGCGGGAGGGTTTAACACCGGGGAGCTGTTTTTT.